The present entry profiles one T cell receptor beta chain with its context. Its antigen remains unknown. This sample stems from a study of response to subunit inactivated influenza vaccine. Findings of the study overall: Every seasonal influenza vaccination brings in few new T cells, the authors suggested.

Trimming took 1 base from V and 3 from J, leaving 7 bases between them. This CDR3 contains 14 residues. Each CDR3 protein gets one entry after TCRdb re-called the RT-PCR reads with MiXCR. The sample shows a few hundred thousand distinct CDR3 sequences, 14% of them seen only once. The source is a man aged 50-59 years who received an inactivated influenza vaccine. The sample here was PBMCs from blood, taken 11 to 12 days after vaccination. This rearrangement joins TRBV12-3 or TRBV12-4 to TRBJ2-4; tentative D call: TRBD2 (6 bases). The CDR3 nucleotides read TGTGCCAGCAGTTTAGGGCGGGACAAAAACATTCAGTACTTC. Encoded protein: CASSLGRDKNIQYF.